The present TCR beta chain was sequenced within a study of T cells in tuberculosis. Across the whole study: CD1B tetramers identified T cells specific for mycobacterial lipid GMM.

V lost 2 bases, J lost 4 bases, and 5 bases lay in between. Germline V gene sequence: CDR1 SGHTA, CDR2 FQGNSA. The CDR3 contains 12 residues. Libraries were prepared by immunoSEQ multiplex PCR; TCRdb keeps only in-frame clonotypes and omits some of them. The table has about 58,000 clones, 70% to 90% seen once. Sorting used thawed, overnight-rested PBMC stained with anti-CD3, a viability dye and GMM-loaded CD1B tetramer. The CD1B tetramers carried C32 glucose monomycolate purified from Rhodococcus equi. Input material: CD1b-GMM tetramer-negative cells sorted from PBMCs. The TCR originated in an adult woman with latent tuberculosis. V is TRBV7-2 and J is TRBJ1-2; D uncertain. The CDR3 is CASSLRGYGYTF. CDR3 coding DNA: TGTGCCAGCAGCTTACGGGGCTATGGCTACACCTTC.